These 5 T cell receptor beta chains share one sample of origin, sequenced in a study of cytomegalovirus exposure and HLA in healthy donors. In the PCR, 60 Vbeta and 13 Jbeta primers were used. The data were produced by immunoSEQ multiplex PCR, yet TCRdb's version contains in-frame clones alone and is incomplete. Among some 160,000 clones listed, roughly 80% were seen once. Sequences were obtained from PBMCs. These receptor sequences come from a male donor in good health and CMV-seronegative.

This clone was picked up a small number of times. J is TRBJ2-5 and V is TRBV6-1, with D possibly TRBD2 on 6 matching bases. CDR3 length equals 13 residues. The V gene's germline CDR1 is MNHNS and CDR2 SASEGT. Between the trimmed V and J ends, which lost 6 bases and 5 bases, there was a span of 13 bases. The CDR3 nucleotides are TGTGCCAGCAGGGCGACCGGAGGGGAGACCCAGTACTTC. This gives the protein CASRATGGETQYF.

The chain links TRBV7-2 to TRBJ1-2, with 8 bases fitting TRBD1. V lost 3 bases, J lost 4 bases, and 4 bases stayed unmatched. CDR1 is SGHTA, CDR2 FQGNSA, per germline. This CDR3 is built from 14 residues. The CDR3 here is CASSLAGGVYGYTF. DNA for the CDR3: TGTGCCAGCAGCTTGGCAGGGGGCGTCTATGGCTACACCTTC.

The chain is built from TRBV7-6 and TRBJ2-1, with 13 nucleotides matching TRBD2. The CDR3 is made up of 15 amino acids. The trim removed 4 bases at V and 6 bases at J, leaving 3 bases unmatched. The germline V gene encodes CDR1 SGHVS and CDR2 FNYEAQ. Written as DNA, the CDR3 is TGTGCCAGCAGCTGGACTAGCGGGGGCCTCAATGAGCAGTTCTTC. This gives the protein CASSWTSGGLNEQFF.

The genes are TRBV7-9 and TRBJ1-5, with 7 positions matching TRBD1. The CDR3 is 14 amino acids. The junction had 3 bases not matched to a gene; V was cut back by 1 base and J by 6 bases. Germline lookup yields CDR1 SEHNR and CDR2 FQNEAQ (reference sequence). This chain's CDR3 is CASSLGPGGQPQHF. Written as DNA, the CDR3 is TGTGCCAGCAGCTTAGGGCCAGGGGGTCAGCCCCAGCATTTT.

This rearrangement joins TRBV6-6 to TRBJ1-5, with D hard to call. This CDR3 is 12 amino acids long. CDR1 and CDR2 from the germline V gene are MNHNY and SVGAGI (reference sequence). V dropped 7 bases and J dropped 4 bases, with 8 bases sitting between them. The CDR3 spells CASNSPNQPQHF. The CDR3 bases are TGTGCCAGCAACTCACCAAATCAGCCCCAGCATTTT.